This TCR beta chain was recorded in a study of cytomegalovirus exposure and HLA in healthy donors. Findings and limits, study-wide: Most TCR beta V segments were productive about 87% or about 30% of the time in an earlier analysis. A later analysis showed that HLA-associated TCR beta chains had undergone more clonal expansion than equally common others.

The PCR had 60 Vbeta and 13 Jbeta primers. Sequencing used immunoSEQ multiplex PCR; TCRdb keeps in-frame clones, though not all of them. Here the sample table reports 90,000 to 100,000 clones. The study sampled nominally healthy donors, though unrecorded immune exposures were likely. Regarding this clone: Its target is not known.

The CDR3 is 15 amino acids. V lost 3 bases, J lost 7 bases, and 15 bases lay in between. Germline-derived CDR1 and CDR2 are MDHEN and SYDVKM. The V gene is TRBV28, the J gene TRBJ2-2; no firm D call. Sequences were obtained from PBMCs. This clonotype originated in a woman aged 30 to 39 in good health and CMV-seronegative. This CDR3 reads CASSFVQVRSGELFF. DNA for the CDR3: TGTGCCAGCAGTTTTGTTCAGGTTCGAAGCGGGGAGCTGTTTTTT.